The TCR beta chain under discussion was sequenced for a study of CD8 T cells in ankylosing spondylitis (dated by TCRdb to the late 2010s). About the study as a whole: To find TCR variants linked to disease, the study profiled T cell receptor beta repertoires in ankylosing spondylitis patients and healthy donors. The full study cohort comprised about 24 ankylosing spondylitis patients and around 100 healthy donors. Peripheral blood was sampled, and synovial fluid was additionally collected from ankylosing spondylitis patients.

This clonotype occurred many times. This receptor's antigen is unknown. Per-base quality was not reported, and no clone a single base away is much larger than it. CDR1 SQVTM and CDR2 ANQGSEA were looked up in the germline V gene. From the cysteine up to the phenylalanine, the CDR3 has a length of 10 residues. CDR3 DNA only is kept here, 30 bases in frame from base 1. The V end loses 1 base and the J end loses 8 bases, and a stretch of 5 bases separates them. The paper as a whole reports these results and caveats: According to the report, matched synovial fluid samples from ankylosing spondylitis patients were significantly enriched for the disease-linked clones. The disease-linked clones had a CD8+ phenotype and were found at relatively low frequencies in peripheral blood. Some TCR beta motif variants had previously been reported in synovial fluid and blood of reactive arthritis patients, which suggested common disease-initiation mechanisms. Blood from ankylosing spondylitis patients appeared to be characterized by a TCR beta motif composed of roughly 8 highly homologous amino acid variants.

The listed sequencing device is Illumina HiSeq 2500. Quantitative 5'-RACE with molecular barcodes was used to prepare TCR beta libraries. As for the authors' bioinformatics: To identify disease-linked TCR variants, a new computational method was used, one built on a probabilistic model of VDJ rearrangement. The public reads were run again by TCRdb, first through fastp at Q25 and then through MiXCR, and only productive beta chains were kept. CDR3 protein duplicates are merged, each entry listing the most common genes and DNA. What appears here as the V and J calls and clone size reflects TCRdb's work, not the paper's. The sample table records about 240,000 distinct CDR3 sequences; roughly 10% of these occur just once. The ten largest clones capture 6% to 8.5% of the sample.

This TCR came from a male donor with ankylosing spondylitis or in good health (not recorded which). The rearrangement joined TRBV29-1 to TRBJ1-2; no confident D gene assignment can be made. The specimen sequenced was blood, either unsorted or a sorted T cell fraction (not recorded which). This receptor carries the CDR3 CSVEVGGYTF. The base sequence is TGCAGCGTTGAAGTTGGCGGCTACACCTTC.